The 21 T cell receptor beta chains below come from one sample, sequenced in a study of graft-versus-host responses after intestinal transplantation. These receptors have no identified antigens. Data came from immunoSEQ multiplex PCR; TCRdb stores just in-frame clones and leaves some out. The sample yields 70,000 to 95,000 clones, over 85% seen once. The sample was unstimulated CD8+ T cells sorted from spleen or lymph node cells, taken before transplant. Receptors were obtained from a human donor who was the organ donor for an intestinal transplant.

This clone came up a few times. The chain has TRBV2 and TRBJ1-1, with TRBD1 as a possible D gene (6 bases). The CDR3 is 12 residues long. V lost 4 bases, J lost 10 bases, and 13 bases lay in between. In germline, CDR1 is SNHLY, CDR2 FYNNEI. The CDR3, as DNA: TGTGCCAGCAGTGCAGGGGCGGACATAGCTTTCTTT. It translates to CASSAGADIAFF.

The chain combines TRBV16 with TRBJ2-7, with 9 bases that match TRBD1. The CDR3 length is 14 residues. V was pared by 4 bases and J by 7 bases, with 8 bases of the junction left unmatched. Germline assignment: CDR1 KGHSY and CDR2 FQNENV. The CDR3 nucleotides read TGTGCCAGCAGCCGGGAAACAGGGGGCAGTGAGCAGTACTTC. Amino acid sequence: CASSRETGGSEQYF.

The DNA for the CDR3 is TGCGCCAGCAGCCAGACCCCCGGCAGGGGAAACACCATATATTTT. Its translation is CASSQTPGRGNTIYF. The chain recombines TRBV4-1 with TRBJ1-3; D remains unclear. This CDR3 is 15 amino acids long. Germline V lookup: CDR1 MGHRA, CDR2 YSYEKL. Trimming left V 3 bases short and J 4 bases short, with 13 bases between.

This chain links TRBV15 with TRBJ2-7, with D maybe TRBD2 (5 bases). Trimming took off 4 bases at V and 5 bases at J, with 21 bases between the two ends. CDR3 length: 16 residues. In germline, CDR1 is LNHNV, CDR2 YYDKDF (reference sequence). CDR3 nucleotide sequence: TGTGCCACCAGCATTTTTGGTGCAGGTACCGGGGACGAGCAGTACTTC. Translated: CATSIFGAGTGDEQYF.

J is TRBJ2-1 and V is TRBV6-5; weak D call: TRBD2 (5 bases). V shed 6 bases and J shed 6 bases, with 18 bases lying between them. The CDR3 contains 15 residues. Germline V gene lookup returns CDR1 MNHEY and CDR2 SVGAGI. The CDR3 loop reads CASSPGLTPRNEQFF. CDR3 coding DNA: TGTGCCAGCAGCCCCGGACTGACCCCTCGCAATGAGCAGTTCTTC.

The CDR3 spells CASSLWLNTEAFF. DNA for the CDR3: TGTGCCAGCAGCTTATGGCTGAACACTGAAGCTTTCTTT. This sequence joins TRBV13 and TRBJ1-1; D is undetermined. V lost 2 bases to trimming and J lost 0 bases, with 4 bases between them. The germline CDR1 and CDR2 sequences are PRHDT and FYEKMQ (reference sequence). This CDR3 is 13 amino acids long.

A single count supports this clone. The gene calls are TRBV28 and TRBJ2-1, with D possibly matching TRBD2 (7 bases). The ends were cut back, 5 bases at V and 16 bases at J, with 21 bases in the middle. This CDR3 contains 13 residues. Germline lookup yields CDR1 MDHEN and CDR2 SYDVKM. CDR3 DNA sequence: TGTGCCAGCAGTAGGGGGGGCAGCCCCCCGTTCTTCTTC. It yields the protein CASSRGGSPPFFF.

CDR3 sequence: CASSAGNEQFF. The CDR3 bases are TGTGCCAGCAGTGCGGGCAATGAGCAGTTCTTC. The chain employs TRBV6-5 and TRBJ2-1; D is possibly TRBD2 (5 bases). Germline V gene data show CDR1 as MNHEY and CDR2 as SVGAGI. The V end lost 5 bases, the J end lost 6 bases, and 5 bases lay between the germline ends. The CDR3 is made up of 11 amino acids.

The V gene is TRBV5-4, the J gene TRBJ2-1, with D possibly TRBD2 on 6 matching bases. V lost 0 bases, J lost 2 bases, and 15 bases lay in between. This CDR3 spans 17 amino acids. Germline V gene data show CDR1 as SGHNT and CDR2 as YYREEE (reference sequence). The CDR3 coding sequence is TGTGCCAGCAGCTTGGCGGCTAGCGTGAGCCCCTACAATGAGCAGTTCTTC. It yields the protein CASSLAASVSPYNEQFF.

The chain uses TRBV28 and TRBJ2-2, with no clear D. This CDR3 contains 14 residues. The germline gives CDR1 MDHEN, CDR2 SYDVKM. Trimming shortened V by 5 bases and J by 2 bases, and 9 bases separated the two germline ends. The CDR3 region has the DNA TGTGCCAGCAGTCTCCAGCGTAACACCGGGGAGCTGTTTTTT. This translates into CASSLQRNTGELFF.

The gene calls are TRBV4-1 and TRBJ1-6; D is possibly TRBD1 (5 bases). Trimming took 0 bases from V and 9 from J, leaving 12 bases between them. Germline-derived CDR1 and CDR2 are MGHRA and YSYEKL. The CDR3 runs 15 residues. This CDR3 reads CASSQDRGLGSPLHF. DNA for the CDR3: TGCGCCAGCAGCCAAGATCGGGGACTTGGTTCACCCCTCCACTTT.

The CDR3 nucleotides are TGTGCCAGCAGTTACGGTCGGGATGAAAAACTGTTTTTT. The encoded protein is CASSYGRDEKLFF. The J gene is TRBJ1-4, the V gene TRBV6-6; no definite D call. V was shortened by 2 bases and J by 6 bases, with 7 bases between the two germline ends. The CDR3 covers 13 residues. Germline CDR1 and CDR2: MNHNY and SVGAGI (reference sequence).

The rearrangement uses TRBV19 and TRBJ2-1; TRBD1 aligns across 7 bases. Per germline, CDR1 LNHDA and CDR2 SQIVND (reference sequence). With 5 bases clipped from V and 2 bases from J, the junction kept 9 bases outside the gene matches. CDR3 length equals 16 residues. The CDR3 nucleotides are TGTGCCAGTAGTCCCCTGACAGGGCCTGCCTACAATGAGCAGTTCTTC. Encoded protein: CASSPLTGPAYNEQFF.

The CDR3 nucleotides are TGCGCCAGCAGCGTTCTTGGGACTAGCGGGGTCAATGAGCAGTTCTTC. Its translation is CASSVLGTSGVNEQFF. The rearrangement joins TRBV4-1 to TRBJ2-1; TRBD2 agrees at 13 bases. The germline V gene encodes CDR1 MGHRA and CDR2 YSYEKL. The CDR3 has 16 amino acids. V was clipped by 5 bases and J by 6 bases; unmatched bases: 7.

This clone was seen just once. The CDR3 region has the DNA TGTGCCAGCAGCGCCAAATTTTGGTCCTCTGAGGGTTCGAACTATGGCTACACCTTC. Amino acid sequence: CASSAKFWSSEGSNYGYTF. The chain carries TRBV13 and TRBJ1-2; no firm D call. From germline, CDR1 is PRHDT and CDR2 FYEKMQ (reference sequence). The CDR3 length is 19 residues. Trimming shortened V by 5 bases and J by 2 bases, and 27 bases separated the two germline ends.

The V call is TRBV4-3, the J call TRBJ2-1; 8 nucleotides line up with TRBD1. The CDR3 is 18 residues long. CDR1 and CDR2 (germline): LGHNA, YSLEER. J lost 6 bases, V lost 4 bases, and 17 bases had no gene match. CDR3 loop: CASSPTGEAAPSFNEQFF. The CDR3 DNA sequence: TGCGCCAGCAGCCCGACAGGGGAAGCGGCGCCCAGCTTCAATGAGCAGTTCTTC.

The V and J genes are TRBV9 and TRBJ2-5; 15 bases are a match to TRBD2. Germline V gives CDR1 SGDLS, CDR2 YYNGEE. V trimming: 0 bases; J trimming: 4 bases; junction bases outside the gene matches: 1. The CDR3 is 16 residues long. CDR3 DNA: TGTGCCAGCAGCGTAGGGACTAGCGGGAGGGGAGAGACCCAGTACTTC. It translates to CASSVGTSGRGETQYF.

This sequence joins TRBV4-1 and TRBJ1-4, with D perhaps matching TRBD1 (5 bases). Trimming left V 4 bases short and J 6 bases short, with 18 bases between. This CDR3 spans 16 amino acids. Germline values: CDR1 MGHRA, CDR2 YSYEKL. The CDR3 region is CASSLREAGWDEKLFF. For the CDR3, the DNA is TGCGCCAGCAGCCTTAGAGAGGCAGGGTGGGATGAAAAACTGTTTTTT.

The rearrangement uses TRBV14 and TRBJ2-2; 7 bases match TRBD1. V was pared by 1 base and J by 4 bases, with 12 bases of the junction left unmatched. CDR1 is SGHDN, CDR2 FVKESK, per germline. The length of the CDR3 is 18 residues. Here the CDR3 reads CASSQGMTGIVGTGELFF. The CDR3 region has the DNA TGTGCCAGCAGCCAAGGCATGACAGGGATCGTTGGCACCGGGGAGCTGTTTTTT.

A single count supports this clone. V usage is TRBV7-8 and J usage is TRBJ1-4; TRBD1 matches at 9 bases. The junction had 5 bases not matched to a gene; V was cut back by 3 bases and J by 9 bases. Germline values: CDR1 SGHVS, CDR2 FQNEAQ. CDR3 length equals 14 residues. The CDR3 DNA is TGTGCCAGCAGCTTCTCGGGGACAGGGAAAAAACTGTTTTTT. This translates into CASSFSGTGKKLFF.

V is TRBV7-9 and J is TRBJ2-7; TRBD2 might be the D (5 bases). This CDR3 has 16 residues. Germline V gene data show CDR1 as SEHNR and CDR2 as FQNEAQ (reference sequence). Trimming removed 2 bases from V and 2 bases from J, with 16 bases in between. CDR3 amino acids: CASSLFVFGEPYEQYF. As DNA, the CDR3 is TGTGCCAGCAGCTTATTCGTTTTTGGGGAGCCCTACGAGCAGTACTTC.